The rows below give T cell receptor beta chains drawn from one sample of a study of metastatic and nonmetastatic thyroid tumors. TCRdb reassembled clones from the PCR reads with MiXCR. Found here are about 13,000 clones, around 20% of them singletons; the top ten hold around 11%. Source material: adjacent normal tissue. The receptors here all came from a female donor with papillary thyroid cancer or a benign thyroid nodule (not recorded which). Some clones in this sample may be carry-over from other donors' samples. Both conserved end residues are part of each CDR3. Each record gives: V gene, CDR3 length, D gene, J gene, clone size, CDR3 DNA, CDR3 protein. D genes are given only for firm matches. Size values are once, few and many counts, or a class for expanded clones, and some rows have none.

v_gene: TRBV27
len: 16
d_gene: NA
j_gene: TRBJ2-7
abundance: many
CDR3nt: TGTGCCAGCAGTTCCGGGTCGGGACCGACGCCTTACGAGCAGTACTTC
CDR3aa: CASSSGSGPTPYEQYF

v_gene: TRBV6-5
len: 15
d_gene: TRBD2
j_gene: TRBJ2-1
abundance: large
CDR3nt: TGTGCCAGCAGTTACGGAGCGGGATCGTACAATGAGCAGTTCTTC
CDR3aa: CASSYGAGSYNEQFF

v_gene: TRBV6-1
len: 14
d_gene: NA
j_gene: TRBJ2-2
abundance: NA
CDR3nt: TGTGCCAGCAGGCCCGAGGGAAACACCGGGGAGCTGTTTTTT
CDR3aa: CASRPEGNTGELFF

v_gene: TRBV2
len: 16
d_gene: NA
j_gene: TRBJ1-1
abundance: medium-sized
CDR3nt: TGTGCCAGCAGTGATATCCCAGGGGCCCTGAACACTGAAGCTTTCTTT
CDR3aa: CASSDIPGALNTEAFF

v_gene: TRBV11-3
len: 13
d_gene: NA
j_gene: TRBJ2-3
abundance: NA
CDR3nt: TGTGCCAGCAGCTTAGGTGGCGGAAATACGCAGTATTTT
CDR3aa: CASSLGGGNTQYF

v_gene: TRBV6-1
len: 16
d_gene: TRBD2
j_gene: TRBJ2-1
abundance: medium-sized
CDR3nt: TGTGCCAGCAGTACCGCCGAGGTAGCGGGGTACAATGAGCAGTTCTTC
CDR3aa: CASSTAEVAGYNEQFF

v_gene: TRBV7-9
len: 14
d_gene: NA
j_gene: TRBJ2-1
abundance: many
CDR3nt: TGTGCCAGCGGGTATCGGACGGACTACAGTGAGCAGTTCTTC
CDR3aa: CASGYRTDYSEQFF

v_gene: TRBV11-1
len: 15
d_gene: TRBD2
j_gene: TRBJ2-5
abundance: NA
CDR3nt: TGTGCCAGCAGCTCACTAGCGGATCTAAAAGAGACCCAGTACTTC
CDR3aa: CASSSLADLKETQYF

v_gene: TRBV18
len: 13
d_gene: NA
j_gene: TRBJ1-2
abundance: NA
CDR3nt: TGTGCCAGCTCACCGGACACATCGGATGGCTACACCTTC
CDR3aa: CASSPDTSDGYTF

v_gene: TRBV15
len: 14
d_gene: NA
j_gene: TRBJ2-5
abundance: many
CDR3nt: TGTGCCACCAGCAGAGGTGGAGCATCGGAGACCCAGTACTTC
CDR3aa: CATSRGGASETQYF

v_gene: TRBV7-3
len: 15
d_gene: TRBD1
j_gene: TRBJ2-1
abundance: NA
CDR3nt: TGTGCCAGCAGCTTCCGGCAGGGGGTAAACAATGAGCAGTTCTTC
CDR3aa: CASSFRQGVNNEQFF

v_gene: TRBV4-1
len: 13
d_gene: NA
j_gene: TRBJ2-7
abundance: many
CDR3nt: TGCGCCAGCAGCCAAGATCGCCGCTACGAGCAGTACTTC
CDR3aa: CASSQDRRYEQYF

v_gene: TRBV25-1
len: 15
d_gene: NA
j_gene: TRBJ2-6
abundance: few
CDR3nt: TGTGCCAGCATCCCGGTTAGATCTGGGGCCAACGTCCTGACTTTC
CDR3aa: CASIPVRSGANVLTF

v_gene: TRBV10-3
len: 13
d_gene: NA
j_gene: TRBJ1-5
abundance: medium-sized
CDR3nt: TGTGCCATCCACAGCAATAGCAATCAGCCCCAGCATTTT
CDR3aa: CAIHSNSNQPQHF

v_gene: TRBV20-1
len: 16
d_gene: NA
j_gene: TRBJ1-6
abundance: NA
CDR3nt: TGCAGCGCTAGATCCCGGGCAGGGGAGTCGTATATCCCCCTCCACTTT
CDR3aa: CSARSRAGESYIPLHF

v_gene: TRBV6-2/TRBV6-3
len: 15
d_gene: TRBD2
j_gene: TRBJ2-7
abundance: many
CDR3nt: TGTGCCAGCAGTTCGTTCCTAGCGGGATCCTACGAGCAGTACTTC
CDR3aa: CASSSFLAGSYEQYF

v_gene: TRBV7-2
len: 15
d_gene: NA
j_gene: TRBJ1-1
abundance: many
CDR3nt: TGTGCCAGCAGCTTAGGATCGGGTTTACAGGGTGAAGCTTTCTTT
CDR3aa: CASSLGSGLQGEAFF

v_gene: TRBV30
len: 15
d_gene: NA
j_gene: TRBJ2-7
abundance: NA
CDR3nt: TGTGCCTGGAGCAAGGGACCGGGCCCAGCCTACGAGCAGTACTTC
CDR3aa: CAWSKGPGPAYEQYF

v_gene: TRBV5-4
len: 15
d_gene: TRBD1
j_gene: TRBJ1-2
abundance: many
CDR3nt: TGTGCCAGCAGCTTGGTGGGACAGGGGGCGAGGGGCTACACCTTC
CDR3aa: CASSLVGQGARGYTF

v_gene: TRBV3-1
len: 16
d_gene: NA
j_gene: TRBJ2-7
abundance: many
CDR3nt: TGTGCCAGCAGCTCGACAGGACTAGGTATTTCCTACGAGCAGTACTTC
CDR3aa: CASSSTGLGISYEQYF

v_gene: TRBV3-1
len: 11
d_gene: TRBD1
j_gene: TRBJ2-3
abundance: many
CDR3nt: TGTGCCAGCAGCCAAGCGGGACAGGGGGTTTTT
CDR3aa: CASSQAGQGVF

v_gene: TRBV30
len: 14
d_gene: TRBD2
j_gene: TRBJ2-1
abundance: medium-sized
CDR3nt: TGTGCCTGGAGTCGACTAGCGGGTTACAATGAGCAGTTCTTC
CDR3aa: CAWSRLAGYNEQFF

v_gene: TRBV19
len: 17
d_gene: TRBD1
j_gene: TRBJ2-7
abundance: many
CDR3nt: TGTGCCAGTAGTAGGGGCCCGGCAGGGGGTTTTTTCTACGAGCAGTACTTC
CDR3aa: CASSRGPAGGFFYEQYF

v_gene: TRBV20-1
len: 15
d_gene: NA
j_gene: TRBJ1-1
abundance: NA
CDR3nt: TGCATTGCTAGCATAAACAGGTGGCCATTCACAGAAGCTTTCTTT
CDR3aa: CIASINRWPFTEAFF

v_gene: TRBV6-2/TRBV6-3
len: 17
d_gene: NA
j_gene: TRBJ2-7
abundance: few
CDR3nt: TGTGCCAGCAGGGCCGAGGATATTCTGACAGACTCCTACGAGCAGTACTTC
CDR3aa: CASRAEDILTDSYEQYF

v_gene: TRBV28
len: 14
d_gene: TRBD1
j_gene: TRBJ2-5
abundance: medium-sized
CDR3nt: TGTGCCAGCACAAAGTCCAGGGGGCCGGAGACCCAGTACTTC
CDR3aa: CASTKSRGPETQYF

v_gene: TRBV30
len: 14
d_gene: NA
j_gene: TRBJ1-6
abundance: many
CDR3nt: TGTGCCTGGATCGGACAGAGTAATAATTCACCCCTCCACTTT
CDR3aa: CAWIGQSNNSPLHF

v_gene: TRBV7-2
len: 12
d_gene: NA
j_gene: TRBJ2-7
abundance: NA
CDR3nt: TGTGCCAGCAGTTCTTTTTTTACCCCGCAGTACTTC
CDR3aa: CASSSFFTPQYF

v_gene: TRBV20-1
len: 16
d_gene: NA
j_gene: TRBJ1-6
abundance: medium-sized
CDR3nt: TGCAGTGCTAGAGAACCTAAAGGACAGAATAATTCACCCCTCCACTTT
CDR3aa: CSAREPKGQNNSPLHF

v_gene: TRBV12-3/TRBV12-4
len: 14
d_gene: TRBD2
j_gene: TRBJ2-7
abundance: medium-sized
CDR3nt: TGTGCCAGCAGTAGGACTAGCGGTACCTACGAGCAGTACTTC
CDR3aa: CASSRTSGTYEQYF